This TCR beta chain was documented in a study of T-cell reconstitution after alpha-beta-depleted transplantation in children. The TCRbeta library was prepared with unique molecular identifiers. TCRdb re-derived calls from the PCR reads in MiXCR, one entry per CDR3 protein. The sample includes some 490,000 distinct CDR3 sequences, around an eighth of them seen just once. Germline CDR1 is MNHNS and CDR2 is SASEGT. The V and J ends lost 6 bases and 15 bases respectively, with 24 bases between them. The CDR3 length is 14 residues. The chain is built from TRBV6-1 and TRBJ2-4; D tentatively reads TRBD1 or TRBD2 (7 bases each). The origin of this receptor is a human donor who donated a stem cell graft to a child with combined immunodeficiency. Sequencing used PBMCs from the stem cell graft donor, obtained from the stem cell graft. The CDR3 spells CASRMELRQGGRYF. The CDR3 DNA reads as TGTGCCAGCAGGATGGAGCTCAGACAGGGAGGGAGGTACTTC.